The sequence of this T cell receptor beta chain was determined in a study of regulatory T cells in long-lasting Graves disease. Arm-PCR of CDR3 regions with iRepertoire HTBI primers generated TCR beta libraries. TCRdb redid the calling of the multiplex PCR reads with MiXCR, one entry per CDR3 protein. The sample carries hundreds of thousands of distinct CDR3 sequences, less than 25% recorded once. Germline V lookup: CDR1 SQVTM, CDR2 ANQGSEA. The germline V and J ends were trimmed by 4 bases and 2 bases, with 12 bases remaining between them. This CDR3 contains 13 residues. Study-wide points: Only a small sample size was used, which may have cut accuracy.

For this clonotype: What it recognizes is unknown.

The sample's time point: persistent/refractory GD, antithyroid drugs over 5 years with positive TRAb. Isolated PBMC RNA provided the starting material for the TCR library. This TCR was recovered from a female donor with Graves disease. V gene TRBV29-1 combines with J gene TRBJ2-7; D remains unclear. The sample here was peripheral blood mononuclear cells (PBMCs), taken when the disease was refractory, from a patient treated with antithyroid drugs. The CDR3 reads CSVAFGVAYEQYF. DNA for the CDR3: TGCAGCGTTGCATTTGGGGTAGCCTACGAGCAGTACTTC.